Detailed here is one TCR beta chain. Its antigen remains unknown. None of the participants with HIV were treated outside the United States. This specimen belongs to a study of long-term antiretroviral therapy in people with HIV. As for the study in general: The oldest specimens predate the 2015 immediate-ART recommendation by about a decade. Study-wide points: Information pertaining to ART adherence, viral resistance or therapeutic modifications was not obtained.

V lost 4 bases to trimming and J lost 1 base; unmatched junction nucleotides: 7. Looked up from germline, CDR1 is SQVTM and CDR2 is ANQGSEA. The length of the CDR3 is 14 residues. Runs used v3.0 of the immunoSEQ assay and were done at survey level. Clones were read by immunoSEQ multiplex PCR, and TCRdb kept only the in-frame ones, dropping some. The table records 25,000 to 30,000 clones, approximately 88% of them present only once. Sequencing used unsorted PBMCs, obtained about 2.7 years after starting antiretroviral therapy. The chain links TRBV29-1 to TRBJ2-7; 7 nucleotides match TRBD1. The TCR originated in a man younger than 45 with HIV. DNA for the CDR3: TGCAGCGTTGGAAGGGGGCTAGATTCCTACGAGCAGTACTTC. Translation gives CSVGRGLDSYEQYF.